This TCR beta chain derives from a study of post-analysis software for immune sequencing data. TCR beta cDNA libraries had unique molecular identifiers. Each CDR3 protein gets one entry after TCRdb re-called the PCR reads with MiXCR. Of some 700,000 distinct CDR3 sequences in the sample, approximately 60% are singletons; the top ten hold around 11%. There are a few counts of this clonotype. Sequencing was carried out using blood. This TCR was sampled from a girl aged 2-15 years with multiple sclerosis.

The CDR3 sequence: CSVGTGKNNEQFF. The CDR3 coding sequence is TGCAGCGTGGGGACGGGGAAGAACAATGAGCAGTTCTTC. This sequence joins TRBV29-1 and TRBJ2-1; D tentatively fits TRBD1 or TRBD2 (5 bases each). CDR1 and CDR2 (germline): SQVTM, ANQGSEA. Trimming stripped 6 bases from V and 5 bases from J, with 14 bases between. This CDR3 has 13 residues.